This T cell receptor (beta chain) originates from a study of vaccination and CD4 T cells after COVID-19. Trimming took 0 bases from V and 7 from J, leaving 13 bases between them. The CDR3 contains 15 residues. Germline CDR1 MGHRA, CDR2 YSYEKL. Sample treatment: approximately 9-day PBMC culture with coronavirus spike peptide pools or control peptides (ViraFEST assay). The Oncomine TCR Beta short-read assay generated sequence data from the DNA of cultured CD4+ T cells. TCRdb reanalysed the PCR reads using MiXCR and keeps one entry per CDR3 protein. The sample has about 15,000 distinct CDR3 sequences; around 44% are singletons. Comment on this clonotype: What it binds is not known.

The rearrangement joins TRBV4-1 to TRBJ1-5; D might be TRBD1 (5 bases). This clonotype was obtained from a human donor who had recovered from COVID-19. The specimen was CD4+ T cells from blood, cultured in vitro. The CDR3 nucleotides are TGCGCCAGCAGCCAAGATCTGGCAGGGTGGCAGCCCCAGCATTTT. Its protein is CASSQDLAGWQPQHF.